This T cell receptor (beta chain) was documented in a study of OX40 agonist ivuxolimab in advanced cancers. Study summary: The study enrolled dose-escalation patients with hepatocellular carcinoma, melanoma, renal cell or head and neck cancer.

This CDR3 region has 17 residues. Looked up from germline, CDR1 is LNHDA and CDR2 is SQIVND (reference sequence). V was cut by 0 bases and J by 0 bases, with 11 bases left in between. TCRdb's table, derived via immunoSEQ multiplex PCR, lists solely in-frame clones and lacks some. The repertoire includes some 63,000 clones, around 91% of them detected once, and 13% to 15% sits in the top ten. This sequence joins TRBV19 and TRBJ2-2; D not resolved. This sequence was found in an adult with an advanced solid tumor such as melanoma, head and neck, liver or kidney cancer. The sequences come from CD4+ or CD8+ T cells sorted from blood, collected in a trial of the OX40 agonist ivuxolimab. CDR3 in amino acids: CASSIDQEIANTGELFF. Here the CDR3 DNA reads TGTGCCAGTAGTATAGATCAGGAGATCGCGAACACCGGGGAGCTGTTTTTT.